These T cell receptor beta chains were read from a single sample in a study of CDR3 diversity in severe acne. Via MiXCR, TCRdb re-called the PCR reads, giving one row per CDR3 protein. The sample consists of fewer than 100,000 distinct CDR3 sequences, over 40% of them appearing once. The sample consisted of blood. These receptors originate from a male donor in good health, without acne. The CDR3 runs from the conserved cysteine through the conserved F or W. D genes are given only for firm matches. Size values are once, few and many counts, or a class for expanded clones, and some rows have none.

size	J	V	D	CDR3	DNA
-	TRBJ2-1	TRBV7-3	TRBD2	CASSSSGGASADEQFF	TGTGCCAGCAGCTCGAGCGGGGGGGCCAGTGCCGATGAGCAGTTCTTC
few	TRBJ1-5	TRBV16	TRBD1	CASSPGGDGNQPQHF	TGTGCCAGCAGCCCAGGGGGCGATGGCAATCAGCCCCAGCATTTT
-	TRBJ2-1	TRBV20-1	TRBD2	CSAPRLAGGYNEQFF	TGCAGTGCTCCTCGACTAGCGGGAGGGTACAATGAGCAGTTCTTC
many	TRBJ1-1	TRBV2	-	CASSRKDKNTEAFF	TGTGCCAGCAGTCGGAAAGACAAGAACACTGAAGCTTTCTTT
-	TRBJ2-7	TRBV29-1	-	CSVERGPNYEQYF	TGCAGCGTTGAAAGGGGACCGAACTACGAGCAGTACTTC
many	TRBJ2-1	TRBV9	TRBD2	CASSPRPLAGVYNEQFF	TGTGCCAGCAGCCCCAGACCACTAGCGGGAGTCTACAATGAGCAGTTCTTC
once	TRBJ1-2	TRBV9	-	CAGSVAPGNYGYTF	TGTGCCGGCAGCGTAGCTCCAGGGAACTATGGCTACACCTTC
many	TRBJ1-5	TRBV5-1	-	CASSLDSQRNQPQHF	TGCGCCAGCAGCTTGGATAGCCAGCGCAATCAGCCCCAGCATTTT
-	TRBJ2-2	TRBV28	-	CVSSLEVPGELFF	TGTGTCAGCAGCTTAGAAGTTCCCGGGGAGCTGTTTTTT
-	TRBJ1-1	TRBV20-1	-	CSARDPPRGDTEAFF	TGCAGTGCTAGAGACCCCCCTCGGGGTGACACTGAAGCTTTCTTT